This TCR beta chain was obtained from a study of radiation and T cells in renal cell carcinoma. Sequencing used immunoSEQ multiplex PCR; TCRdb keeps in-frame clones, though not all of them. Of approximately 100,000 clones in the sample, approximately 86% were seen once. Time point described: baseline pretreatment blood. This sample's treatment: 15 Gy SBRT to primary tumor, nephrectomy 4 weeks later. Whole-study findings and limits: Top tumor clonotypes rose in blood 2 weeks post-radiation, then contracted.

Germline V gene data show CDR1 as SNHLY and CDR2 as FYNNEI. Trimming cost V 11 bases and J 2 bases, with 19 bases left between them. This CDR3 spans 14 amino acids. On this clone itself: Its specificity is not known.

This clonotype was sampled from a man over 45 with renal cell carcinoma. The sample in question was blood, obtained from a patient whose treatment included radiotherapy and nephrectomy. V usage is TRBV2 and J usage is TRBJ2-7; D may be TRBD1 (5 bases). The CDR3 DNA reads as TGTGCCGGAAGAGACAGTACGTTCCCCTACGAGCAGTACTTC. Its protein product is CAGRDSTFPYEQYF.